The present TCR beta chain was sequenced within a study of beta chain features in type 1 diabetes. Turning to the study itself: Healthy donors, compared against patients, showed similar age, gender and cell yields.

This clone was recorded a few times. What it binds is unknown. V dropped 0 bases and J dropped 7 bases, with 4 bases sitting between them. The CDR3 has 11 residues. CDR1 and CDR2 from the germline V gene are SQVTM and ANQGSEA. Every bit of the isolated RNA underwent reverse transcription, so sequencing read expressed TCRB transcripts. Assay: immunoSEQ multiplex PCR; the TCRdb copy retains only in-frame clones and omits some. This sample has about 740,000 clones, with over 10% found just once. Broader study findings: In cDNA sequencing, cells with high TCR expression could be over-represented. In comparison with healthy donors, patients had naive, central memory and Treg TCRB repertoires that appeared more similar. All four CD4+ subsets of Type 1 diabetes patients contained TCRB CDR3s that were moderately but significantly shorter.

Material: naive CD4+ T cells from blood. The source is a man aged 18 to 29 with type 1 diabetes. The chain has TRBV29-1 and TRBJ2-1; D is unclear. CDR3 sequence (DNA): TGCAGCGTTGAAGACCCAAATGAGCAGTTCTTC. Its protein is CSVEDPNEQFF.